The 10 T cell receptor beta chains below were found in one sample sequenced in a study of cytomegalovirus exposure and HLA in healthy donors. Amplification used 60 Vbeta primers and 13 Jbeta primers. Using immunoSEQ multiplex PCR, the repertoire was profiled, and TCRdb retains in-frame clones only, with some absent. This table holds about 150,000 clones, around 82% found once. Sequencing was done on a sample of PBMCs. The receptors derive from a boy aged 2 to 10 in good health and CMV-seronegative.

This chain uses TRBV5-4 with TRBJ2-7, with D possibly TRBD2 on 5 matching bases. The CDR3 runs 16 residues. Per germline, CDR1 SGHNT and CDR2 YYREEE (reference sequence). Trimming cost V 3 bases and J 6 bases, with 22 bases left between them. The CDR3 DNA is TGTGCCAGCAGCTGGGGTGGGTCCCTAGCAGACGCCGAGCAGTACTTC. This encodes CASSWGGSLADAEQYF.

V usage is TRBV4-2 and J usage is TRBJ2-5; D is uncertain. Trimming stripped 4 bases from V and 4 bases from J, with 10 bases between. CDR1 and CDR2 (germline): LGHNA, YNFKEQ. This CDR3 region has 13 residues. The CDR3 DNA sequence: TGTGCCAGCAGCCCAGACGAGGTAGAGACCCAGTACTTC. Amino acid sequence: CASSPDEVETQYF.

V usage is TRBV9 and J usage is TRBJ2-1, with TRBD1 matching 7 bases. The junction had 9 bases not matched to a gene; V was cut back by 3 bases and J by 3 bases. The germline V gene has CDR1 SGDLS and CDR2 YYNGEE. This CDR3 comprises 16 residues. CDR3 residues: CASSGEPGQNYNEQFF. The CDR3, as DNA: TGTGCCAGCAGCGGGGAGCCGGGACAGAACTACAATGAGCAGTTCTTC.

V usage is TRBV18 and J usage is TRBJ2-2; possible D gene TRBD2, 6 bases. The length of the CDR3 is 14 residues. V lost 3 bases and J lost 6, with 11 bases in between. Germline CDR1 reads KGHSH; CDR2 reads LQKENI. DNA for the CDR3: TGTGCCAGCTCACCTGGAGGGCTCGCCGGGGAGCTGTTTTTT. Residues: CASSPGGLAGELFF.

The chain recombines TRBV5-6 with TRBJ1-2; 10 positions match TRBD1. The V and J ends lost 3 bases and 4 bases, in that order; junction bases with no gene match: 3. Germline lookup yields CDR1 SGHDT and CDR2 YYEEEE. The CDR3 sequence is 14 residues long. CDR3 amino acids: CASSSRTGGYGYTF. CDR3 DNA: TGTGCCAGCAGCTCAAGGACAGGGGGCTATGGCTACACCTTC.

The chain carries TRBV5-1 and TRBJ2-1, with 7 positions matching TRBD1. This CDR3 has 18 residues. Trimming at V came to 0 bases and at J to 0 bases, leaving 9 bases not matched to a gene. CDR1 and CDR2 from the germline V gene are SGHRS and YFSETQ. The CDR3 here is CASSLGGQTISSYNEQFF. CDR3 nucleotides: TGCGCCAGCAGCTTGGGGGGACAGACTATAAGCTCCTACAATGAGCAGTTCTTC. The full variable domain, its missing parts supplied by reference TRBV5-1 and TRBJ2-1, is KAGVTQTPRYLIKTRGQQVTLSCSPISGHRSVSWYQQTPGQGLQFLFEYFSETQRNKGNFPGRFSGRQFSNSRSEMNVSTLELGDSALYLCASSLGGQTISSYNEQFFGPGTRLTVL.

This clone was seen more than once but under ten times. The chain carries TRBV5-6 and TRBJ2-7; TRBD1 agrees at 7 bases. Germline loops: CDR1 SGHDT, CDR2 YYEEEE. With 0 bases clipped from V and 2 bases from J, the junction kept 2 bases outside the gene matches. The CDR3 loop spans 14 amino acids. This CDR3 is CASSLGTGPYEQYF. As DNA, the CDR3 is TGTGCCAGCAGCTTGGGGACAGGTCCCTACGAGCAGTACTTC.

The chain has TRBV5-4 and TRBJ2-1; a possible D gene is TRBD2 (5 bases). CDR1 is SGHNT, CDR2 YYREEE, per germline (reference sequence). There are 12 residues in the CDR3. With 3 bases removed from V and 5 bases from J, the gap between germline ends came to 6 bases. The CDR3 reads CASSSGDNEQFF. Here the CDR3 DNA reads TGTGCCAGCAGCTCCGGGGACAATGAGCAGTTCTTC.

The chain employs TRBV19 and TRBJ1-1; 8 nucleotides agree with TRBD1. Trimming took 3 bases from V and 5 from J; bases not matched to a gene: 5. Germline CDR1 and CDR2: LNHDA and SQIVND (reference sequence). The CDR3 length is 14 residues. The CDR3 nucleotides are TGTGCCAGTAGTATCACAGGGGGGAGGACTGAAGCTTTCTTT. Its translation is CASSITGGRTEAFF.

CDR3 DNA sequence: TGTGCCAGCGTGCTGTCCCGGACTACCAATGAGCAGTTCTTC. Translation: CASVLSRTTNEQFF. This chain connects TRBV6-1 to TRBJ2-1, with D possibly matching TRBD2 (6 bases). V lost 8 bases to trimming and J lost 6 bases, with 17 bases between them. The CDR3 has 14 residues. Germline V gene sequence: CDR1 MNHNS, CDR2 SASEGT.